Listed below are T cell receptor beta chains from one sample, sequenced in a study of shared clonotypes between healthy human individuals. Using immunoSEQ multiplex PCR, the repertoire was profiled, and TCRdb retains in-frame clones only, with some absent. The repertoire includes a few hundred thousand clones, approximately 79% of them detected once, and approximately 10% sits in the top ten. Sequenced material: memory CD4+ T cells sorted from blood. The source is a man aged 30 to 45 in good health. Each CDR3 is given with its conserved first and last residue. A D gene is named only where the DNA matches it firmly. The size of a clone is reported for some rows only, either as once, few or many, or as a class for expanded clones.

len: 12; abundance: -; d_gene: -; v_gene: TRBV29-1; j_gene: TRBJ1-1; CDR3nt: TGCAGCGTTGTGGGACAGAACACTGAAGCTTTCTTT; CDR3aa: CSVVGQNTEAFF
len: 14; abundance: -; d_gene: -; v_gene: TRBV6-1; j_gene: TRBJ2-3; CDR3nt: TGTGCCAGCAGTCGGTCGGGGTGGGCAGATACGCAGTATTTT; CDR3aa: CASSRSGWADTQYF
len: 15; abundance: -; d_gene: -; v_gene: TRBV7-2; j_gene: TRBJ2-1; CDR3nt: TGTGCCAGCAGCTTAAGTTCCGGGACCATAGATGAGCAGTTCTTC; CDR3aa: CASSLSSGTIDEQFF
len: 13; abundance: -; d_gene: -; v_gene: TRBV2; j_gene: TRBJ1-5; CDR3nt: TGTGCCAGCCGACAGGTTAGCAATCAGCCCCAGCATTTT; CDR3aa: CASRQVSNQPQHF
len: 18; abundance: few; d_gene: TRBD1; v_gene: TRBV5-1; j_gene: TRBJ2-7; CDR3nt: TGCGCCAGCAGCTTATCCCGACAGGGAAAGATGTCCAGCTACGAGCAGTACTTC; CDR3aa: CASSLSRQGKMSSYEQYF
len: 14; abundance: -; d_gene: TRBD1; v_gene: TRBV19; j_gene: TRBJ1-1; CDR3nt: TGTGCCAGTAGTAGGGACAGGGGGCTAACTGAAGCTTTCTTT; CDR3aa: CASSRDRGLTEAFF
len: 14; abundance: -; d_gene: TRBD1; v_gene: TRBV5-4; j_gene: TRBJ2-5; CDR3nt: TGTGCCAGCAGCGACAGGGTCCCCAAAGAGACCCAGTACTTC; CDR3aa: CASSDRVPKETQYF
len: 16; abundance: -; d_gene: -; v_gene: TRBV9; j_gene: TRBJ2-1; CDR3nt: TGTGCCAGCAGTGAAAGGGGCCAGGCCTCCTACAATGAGCAGTTCTTC; CDR3aa: CASSERGQASYNEQFF
len: 17; abundance: -; d_gene: TRBD2; v_gene: TRBV7-2; j_gene: TRBJ2-1; CDR3nt: TGTGCCAGCAGCCCGAGCGGGGCGGGGATGGGGCGCAATGAGCAGTTCTTC; CDR3aa: CASSPSGAGMGRNEQFF
len: 15; abundance: -; d_gene: -; v_gene: TRBV5-4; j_gene: TRBJ2-5; CDR3nt: TGTGCCAGCAGCTTGGATAATCGGGGGCAAGAGACCCAGTACTTC; CDR3aa: CASSLDNRGQETQYF
len: 17; abundance: few; d_gene: TRBD1; v_gene: TRBV4-1; j_gene: TRBJ2-2; CDR3nt: TGCGCCAGCAGCCAAGTTGGGACAGGGAAGAACACCGGGGAGCTGTTTTTT; CDR3aa: CASSQVGTGKNTGELFF
len: 15; abundance: few; d_gene: -; v_gene: TRBV7-2; j_gene: TRBJ2-6; CDR3nt: TGTGCCAGCGGGACTGGGGGTGCTGGGGCCAACGTCCTGACTTTC; CDR3aa: CASGTGGAGANVLTF
len: 11; abundance: -; d_gene: -; v_gene: TRBV7-3; j_gene: TRBJ2-1; CDR3nt: TGTGCCAGCAGCTTAACTAGCGAGCAGTTCTTC; CDR3aa: CASSLTSEQFF
len: 13; abundance: -; d_gene: -; v_gene: TRBV28; j_gene: TRBJ1-4; CDR3nt: TGTGCCAGCAGAGGTGGTGGCGGTGAAAAACTGTTTTTT; CDR3aa: CASRGGGGEKLFF
len: 14; abundance: -; d_gene: -; v_gene: TRBV25-1; j_gene: TRBJ2-2; CDR3nt: TGTGCCAGCAGTGAATATCCGAACACCGGGGAGCTGTTTTTT; CDR3aa: CASSEYPNTGELFF
len: 13; abundance: -; d_gene: -; v_gene: TRBV27; j_gene: TRBJ1-2; CDR3nt: TGTGCCAGCAGTTTACAGGGGAACTATGGCTACACCTTC; CDR3aa: CASSLQGNYGYTF
len: 12; abundance: -; d_gene: TRBD2; v_gene: TRBV2; j_gene: TRBJ2-4; CDR3nt: TGTGCCAGCGGGAGGGTCACAAACATTCAGTACTTC; CDR3aa: CASGRVTNIQYF
len: 15; abundance: -; d_gene: TRBD1; v_gene: TRBV5-4; j_gene: TRBJ2-3; CDR3nt: TGTGCCAGCAGCTTGCAACAGGGGAGCACAGATACGCAGTATTTT; CDR3aa: CASSLQQGSTDTQYF
len: 11; abundance: -; d_gene: -; v_gene: TRBV30; j_gene: TRBJ2-5; CDR3nt: TGTGCCTGGTTCGACAGGTCCCGGTGTTACTTC; CDR3aa: CAWFDRSRCYF
len: 13; abundance: -; d_gene: -; v_gene: TRBV19; j_gene: TRBJ1-2; CDR3nt: TGTGCCAGTAGTAACGGACGGCTCTATGGCTACACCTTC; CDR3aa: CASSNGRLYGYTF